What follows are 22 T cell receptor beta chains derived from one specimen sequenced in a study of CD8 T cells in Susac syndrome (dated by TCRdb to the late 2010s). The library came from the immunoSEQ multiplex PCR assay. RNA was extracted using the RNeasy kit, and roughly 0.5 to 1 microgram was reverse transcribed with random hexamers. TCRdb passed the public sequencing reads through fastp at Q25 and MiXCR, retaining productive beta sequences. Each CDR3 protein gets just one entry, which takes the most common genes and DNA from the rows behind it. Recorded for this sample are under 200,000 distinct CDR3 sequences; about 95% of them occurred a single time. Less than 0.2% of the sample is in the top ten clones. Sequenced input: CD8+ T cells from PBMCs. Receptors were obtained from a human donor with multiple sclerosis.

CDR3 region: CAISASGGYQETQYF. The CDR3, as DNA: TGTGCCATCAGTGCCTCGGGAGGGTACCAAGAGACCCAGTACTTC. The chain is built from TRBV10-3 and TRBJ2-5, with 8 bases fitting TRBD2. Losses at the gene ends were 4 bases for V and 0 bases for J; bases not matched to a gene: 4. The CDR3 consists of 15 residues. CDR1 ENHRY and CDR2 SYGVKD come from the germline V gene.

This clonotype was detected once. The chain employs TRBV9 and TRBJ2-1; 7 bases align to TRBD2. CDR1 is SGDLS and CDR2 is YYNGEE in the germline V gene. The junction had 11 bases not matched to a gene; V was cut back by 0 bases and J by 8 bases. The CDR3 is 16 residues long. Written as DNA, the CDR3 is TGTGCCAGCAGCGTAGTCGAGGGAGGGCCTTTCGATGAGCAGTTCTTC. This translates into CASSVVEGGPFDEQFF.

This chain joins TRBV7-6 and TRBJ2-3; D might be TRBD2 (6 bases). The CDR3 loop spans 13 amino acids. The V and J ends lost 1 base and 6 bases respectively, with 8 bases between them. Germline-derived CDR1 and CDR2 are SGHVS and FNYEAQ. In DNA, the CDR3 is TGTGCCAGCAGCTTAGAAGGGAGGGATACGCAGTATTTT. Protein: CASSLEGRDTQYF.

The chain is built from TRBV7-8 and TRBJ2-6; unclear D gene. The length of the CDR3 is 15 residues. V was clipped by 1 base and J by 0 bases, with 4 bases between them. From germline, CDR1 is SGHVS and CDR2 FQNEAQ. For the CDR3, the DNA is TGTGCCAGCAGCTTAGTTCTCTCTGGGGCCAACGTCCTGACTTTC. Translation gives CASSLVLSGANVLTF.

V is TRBV9 and J is TRBJ1-1; D may be TRBD1 (5 bases). Germline CDR1 SGDLS, CDR2 YYNGEE. Trimming left V 0 bases short and J 4 bases short, with 13 bases between. This CDR3 is 15 amino acids long. DNA for the CDR3: TGTGCCAGCAGCGTAGCCGGGACCCGAGGCACTGAAGCTTTCTTT. Amino acid sequence: CASSVAGTRGTEAFF.

This chain links TRBV27 with TRBJ1-2, with D possibly being TRBD1 (6 bases). Germline lookup yields CDR1 MNHEY and CDR2 SMNVEV (reference sequence). CDR3 length: 12 residues. Between the trimmed V and J ends, which lost 8 bases and 6 bases, there was a span of 13 bases. In DNA form, the CDR3 reads TGTGCCAGCGGGAACGGGGGGCATGGCTACACCTTC. This sequence encodes CASGNGGHGYTF.

The chain couples TRBV5-1 to TRBJ2-7, with 7 bases fitting TRBD1. V lost 5 bases, J lost 6 bases, and 14 bases stayed unmatched. The germline gives CDR1 SGHRS, CDR2 YFSETQ. The CDR3 totals 15 residues. In DNA form, the CDR3 reads TGCGCCAGCAGATTCGCCGGGACAGTCTGGTTCGAGCAGTACTTC. Translating it yields CASRFAGTVWFEQYF.

The chain couples TRBV4-1 to TRBJ2-3; 10 bases line up with TRBD2. Germline V gene lookup returns CDR1 MGHRA and CDR2 YSYEKL. V was pared by 2 bases and J by 5 bases, with 10 bases of the junction left unmatched. The CDR3 consists of 17 residues. The CDR3 nucleotides are TGCGCCAGCAGCCAACAAGGTAGCGGGAGGTCCAAAGATACGCAGTATTTT. It translates to CASSQQGSGRSKDTQYF.

The rearrangement joins TRBV5-1 to TRBJ2-4; D possibly corresponds to TRBD2 (5 bases). V lost 1 base, J lost 8 bases, and 13 bases lay in between. The CDR3 spans 14 residues. Germline loops: CDR1 SGHRS, CDR2 YFSETQ. The CDR3 sequence: CASSLFGVMDIQYF. CDR3 bases: TGCGCCAGCAGCTTGTTCGGGGTTATGGACATTCAGTACTTC.

The chain uses TRBV5-6 and TRBJ2-5; D is perhaps TRBD1 or TRBD2 (6 bases each). The CDR3 is 15 residues long. V was pared by 1 base and J by 2 bases, with 12 bases between. Germline assignment: CDR1 SGHDT and CDR2 YYEEEE. CDR3 sequence: CASSLSGAEQETQYF. The CDR3 nucleotides read TGTGCCAGCAGCTTGTCGGGGGCGGAGCAAGAGACCCAGTACTTC.

The rearrangement uses TRBV27 and TRBJ2-5, with D tentatively TRBD1 (5 bases). V was trimmed by 6 bases and J by 5 bases, leaving 16 bases between them. This CDR3 contains 14 residues. Germline V gives CDR1 MNHEY, CDR2 SMNVEV (reference sequence). The CDR3 spells CASSVLGLGETQYF. CDR3 coding DNA: TGTGCCAGCAGCGTCCTGGGGCTAGGGGAGACCCAGTACTTC.

This rearrangement joins TRBV4-2 to TRBJ1-5; TRBD1 is a possible D gene (6 bases). V lost 4 bases, J lost 8 bases, and 18 bases lay in between. CDR3 length equals 15 residues. Germline CDR1 LGHNA, CDR2 YNFKEQ. The CDR3 spells CASSRTDSPGEPQHF. Here the CDR3 DNA reads TGTGCCAGCAGCCGCACGGACAGCCCAGGGGAGCCCCAGCATTTT.

The rearrangement joins TRBV28 to TRBJ2-7, with D possibly matching TRBD1 (6 bases). Trimming left V 5 bases short and J 2 bases short, with 19 bases between. CDR1 and CDR2 from the germline V gene are MDHEN and SYDVKM. There are 16 residues in the CDR3. This chain's CDR3 is CASSPEDRFKTYEQYF. For the CDR3, the DNA is TGTGCCAGCAGTCCTGAGGACAGATTTAAGACCTACGAGCAGTACTTC. Looking up the rest from reference TRBV28 and TRBJ2-7 gives the full variable domain: DVKVTQSSRYLVKRTGEKVFLECVQDMDHENMFWYRQDPGLGLRLIYFSYDVKMKEKGDIPEGYSVSREKKERFSLILESASTNQTSMYLCASSPEDRFKTYEQYFGPGTRLTVT.

V and J are TRBV3-1 and TRBJ2-7; 11 bases map to TRBD1. CDR1 is LGHDT, CDR2 YNNKEL, per germline (reference sequence). V shed 6 bases and J 3 bases; nucleotides not matched to a gene: 4. The CDR3 runs 14 residues. Here the CDR3 reads CASRLGTGGYEQYF. The CDR3 DNA is TGTGCCAGCAGGCTCGGGACAGGGGGCTACGAGCAGTACTTC.

The chain combines TRBV27 with TRBJ2-2, with 8 positions matching TRBD1. CDR3 length: 14 amino acids. V was clipped by 6 bases and J by 6 bases; unmatched bases: 6. Germline V gene lookup returns CDR1 MNHEY and CDR2 SMNVEV (reference sequence). CDR3 DNA sequence: TGTGCCAGCAGCCTGGGACAGGTGGCCGGGGAGCTGTTTTTT. It translates to CASSLGQVAGELFF.

The chain couples TRBV19 to TRBJ2-3; tentative D call: TRBD1 (6 bases). The CDR3 is made up of 13 amino acids. Germline V gives CDR1 LNHDA, CDR2 SQIVND (reference sequence). The V and J ends lost 5 bases and 4 bases respectively, with 10 bases between them. For the CDR3, the DNA is TGTGCCAGTAGTCCCCGGACAGCAGATACGCAGTATTTT. This encodes CASSPRTADTQYF.

The chain recombines TRBV2 with TRBJ2-7; 7 nucleotides match TRBD2. Germline V CDR1 and CDR2: SNHLY, FYNNEI. Germline trimming cut 7 bases from V and 4 bases from J; bases unmatched to any gene: 4. This CDR3 has 12 amino acids. In nucleotides, the CDR3 is TGTGCCAGCATTACCGGGGGGTACGAGCAGTACTTC. Protein sequence: CASITGGYEQYF. Combining the CDR3 with reference TRBV2 and TRBJ2-7 gives the whole variable domain EPEVTQTPSHQVTQMGQEVILRCVPISNHLYFYWYRQILGQKVEFLVSFYNNEISEKSEIFDDQFSVERPDGSNFTLKIRSTKLEDSAMYFCASITGGYEQYFGPGTRLTVT.

This chain connects TRBV4-2 to TRBJ2-5, with D tentatively TRBD2 (5 bases). Per germline, CDR1 LGHNA and CDR2 YNFKEQ. With 0 bases removed from V and 4 bases from J, the gap between germline ends came to 12 bases. The CDR3 contains 15 residues. The DNA for the CDR3 is TGTGCCAGCAGCCAAGATGCACTAGAGGGAGAGACCCAGTACTTC. Amino acids: CASSQDALEGETQYF.

The rearrangement links TRBV29-1 to TRBJ2-7; 9 bases match TRBD2. The CDR3 covers 14 residues. V trimming: 6 bases; J trimming: 3 bases; junction bases outside the gene matches: 9. In germline, CDR1 is SQVTM, CDR2 ANQGSEA. The CDR3 sequence is CSVPSGKPDYEQYF. The CDR3 bases are TGCAGCGTACCTAGCGGGAAACCGGACTACGAGCAGTACTTC.

The V call is TRBV9, the J call TRBJ2-1; 9 bases are a match to TRBD2. V dropped 4 bases and J dropped 4; count of bases not matched to a gene: 3. This CDR3 comprises 14 residues. Per germline, CDR1 SGDLS and CDR2 YYNGEE. CDR3 sequence reads: CASSPSGVYNEQFF. The CDR3 DNA follows: TGTGCCAGCAGCCCTAGCGGGGTATACAATGAGCAGTTCTTC.

V and J are TRBV3-1 and TRBJ1-1; 7 bases match TRBD1. This CDR3 spans 14 amino acids. Trimming removed 4 bases from V and 5 bases from J; junction bases left unmatched: 7. Germline loops: CDR1 LGHDT, CDR2 YNNKEL (reference sequence). DNA for the CDR3: TGTGCCAGCAGCCTCTACAGGGGCTCGACTGAAGCTTTCTTT. Encoded protein: CASSLYRGSTEAFF.

V usage is TRBV6-5 and J usage is TRBJ2-4; D might be TRBD1 or TRBD2, each matching 6 bases. Looked up from germline, CDR1 is MNHEY and CDR2 is SVGAGI. Trimming took 8 bases from V and 5 from J, leaving 13 bases between them. The CDR3 sequence is 13 residues long. CDR3 DNA: TGTGCCAGCGCGACGGGGGCCGAAAACATTCAGTACTTC. Residues: CASATGAENIQYF.